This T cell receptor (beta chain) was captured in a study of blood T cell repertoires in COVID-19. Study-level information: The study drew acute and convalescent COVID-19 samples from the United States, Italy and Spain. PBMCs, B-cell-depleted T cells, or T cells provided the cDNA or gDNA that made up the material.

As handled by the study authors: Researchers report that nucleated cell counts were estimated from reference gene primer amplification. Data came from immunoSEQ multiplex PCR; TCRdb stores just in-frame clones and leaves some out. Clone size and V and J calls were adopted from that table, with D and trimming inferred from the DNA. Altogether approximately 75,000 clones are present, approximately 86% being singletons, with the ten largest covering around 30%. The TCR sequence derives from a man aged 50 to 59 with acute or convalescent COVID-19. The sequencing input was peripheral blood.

The CDR3 here is CASILDRGDNEQFF. As DNA, the CDR3 is TGTGCCAGCATCCTGGACAGGGGAGACAATGAGCAGTTCTTC. The V gene is TRBV2, the J gene TRBJ2-1; 9 bases line up with TRBD1. This CDR3 comprises 14 residues. With 7 bases clipped from V and 5 bases from J, the junction kept 6 bases outside the gene matches. The germline V gene has CDR1 SNHLY and CDR2 FYNNEI.